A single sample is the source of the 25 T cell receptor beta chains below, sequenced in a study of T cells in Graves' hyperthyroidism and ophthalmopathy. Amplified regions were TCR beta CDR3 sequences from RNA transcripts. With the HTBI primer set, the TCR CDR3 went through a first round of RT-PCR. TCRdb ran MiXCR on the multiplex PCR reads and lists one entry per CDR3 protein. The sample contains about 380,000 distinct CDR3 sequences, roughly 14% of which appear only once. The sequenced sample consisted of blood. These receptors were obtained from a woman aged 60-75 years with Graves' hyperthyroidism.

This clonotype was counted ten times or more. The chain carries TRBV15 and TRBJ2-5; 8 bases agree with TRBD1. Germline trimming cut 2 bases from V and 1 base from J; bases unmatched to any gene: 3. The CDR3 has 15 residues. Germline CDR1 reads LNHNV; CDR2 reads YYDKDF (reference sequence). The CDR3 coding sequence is TGTGCCACCAGCAGAAGACAGGGGTTCCAAGAGACCCAGTACTTC. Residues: CATSRRQGFQETQYF.

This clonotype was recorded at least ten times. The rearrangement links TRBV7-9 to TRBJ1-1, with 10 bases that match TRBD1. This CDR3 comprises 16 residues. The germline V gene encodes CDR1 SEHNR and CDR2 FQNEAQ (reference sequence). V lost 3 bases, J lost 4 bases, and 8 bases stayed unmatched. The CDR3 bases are TGTGCCAGCAGCTTCACGACAGGGGGCGCCCCCACTGAAGCTTTCTTT. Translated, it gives CASSFTTGGAPTEAFF.

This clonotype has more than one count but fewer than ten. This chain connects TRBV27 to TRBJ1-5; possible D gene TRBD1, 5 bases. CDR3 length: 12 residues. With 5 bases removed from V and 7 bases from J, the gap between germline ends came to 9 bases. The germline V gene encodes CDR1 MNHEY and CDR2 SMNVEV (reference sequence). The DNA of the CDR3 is TGTGCCAGCAGTCAGGGTTTCCAGCCCCAGCATTTT. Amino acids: CASSQGFQPQHF.

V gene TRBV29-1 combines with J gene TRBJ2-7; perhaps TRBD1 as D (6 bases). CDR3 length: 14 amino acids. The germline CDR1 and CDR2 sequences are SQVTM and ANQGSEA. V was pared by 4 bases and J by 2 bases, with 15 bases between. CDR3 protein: CSVGINRAPYEQYF. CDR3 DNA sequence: TGCAGCGTTGGAATCAACAGGGCACCCTACGAGCAGTACTTC.

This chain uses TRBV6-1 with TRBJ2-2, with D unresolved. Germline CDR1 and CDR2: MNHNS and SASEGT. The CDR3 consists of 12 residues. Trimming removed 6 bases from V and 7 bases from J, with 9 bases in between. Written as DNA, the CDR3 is TGTGCCAGCAGGCATGGCGTCGGGGAGCTGTTTTTT. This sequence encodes CASRHGVGELFF.

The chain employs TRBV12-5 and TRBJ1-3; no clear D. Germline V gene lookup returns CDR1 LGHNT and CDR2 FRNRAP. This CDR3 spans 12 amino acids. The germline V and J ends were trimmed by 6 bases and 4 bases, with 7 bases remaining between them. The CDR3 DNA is TGTGCTAGTGGCGATGGAGGAAACACCATATATTTT. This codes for CASGDGGNTIYF.

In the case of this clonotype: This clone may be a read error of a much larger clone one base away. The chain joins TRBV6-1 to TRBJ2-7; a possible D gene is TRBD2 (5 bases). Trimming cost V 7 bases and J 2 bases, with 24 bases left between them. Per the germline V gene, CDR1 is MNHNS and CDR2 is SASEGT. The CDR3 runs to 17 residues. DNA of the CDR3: TGTGCCAGCAACTCCGGGGTAGCGAGAGGGTTTCCCTACGAGCAGTACTTC. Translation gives CASNSGVARGFPYEQYF.

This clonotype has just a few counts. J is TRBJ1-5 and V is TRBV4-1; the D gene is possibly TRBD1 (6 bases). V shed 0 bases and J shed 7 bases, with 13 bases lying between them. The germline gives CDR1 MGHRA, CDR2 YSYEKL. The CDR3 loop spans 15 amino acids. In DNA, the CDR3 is TGCGCCAGCAGCCAAGATGGGGGGGGCCGGCAGCCCCAGCATTTT. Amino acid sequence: CASSQDGGGRQPQHF.

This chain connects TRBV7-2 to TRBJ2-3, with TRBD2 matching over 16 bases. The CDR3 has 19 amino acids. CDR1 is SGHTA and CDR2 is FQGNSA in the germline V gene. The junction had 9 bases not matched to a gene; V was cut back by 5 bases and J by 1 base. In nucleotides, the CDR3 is TGTGCCAGCAGCACCCTCGGGACTAGCGGGAGGGGAGGCACAGATACGCAGTATTTT. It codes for CASSTLGTSGRGGTDTQYF.

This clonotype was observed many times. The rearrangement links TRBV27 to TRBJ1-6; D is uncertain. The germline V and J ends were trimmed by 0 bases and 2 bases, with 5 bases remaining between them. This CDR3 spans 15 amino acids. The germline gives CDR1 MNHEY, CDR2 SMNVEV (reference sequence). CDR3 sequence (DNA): TGTGCCAGCAGTTTATCTCGGACCTATAATTCACCCCTCCACTTT. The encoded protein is CASSLSRTYNSPLHF.

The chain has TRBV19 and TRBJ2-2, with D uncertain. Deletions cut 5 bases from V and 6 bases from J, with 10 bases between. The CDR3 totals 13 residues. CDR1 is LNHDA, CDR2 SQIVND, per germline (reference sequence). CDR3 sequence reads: CASSVTPPGELFF. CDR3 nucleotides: TGTGCCAGTAGTGTGACCCCGCCCGGGGAGCTGTTTTTT.

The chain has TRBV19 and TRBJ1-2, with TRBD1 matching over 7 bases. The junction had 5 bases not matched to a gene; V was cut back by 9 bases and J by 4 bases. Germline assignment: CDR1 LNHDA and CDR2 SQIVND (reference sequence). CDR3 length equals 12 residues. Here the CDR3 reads CASKTGFYGYTF. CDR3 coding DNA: TGTGCCAGCAAGACAGGGTTCTATGGCTACACCTTC. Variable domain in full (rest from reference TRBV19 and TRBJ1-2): DGGITQSPKYLFRKEGQNVTLSCEQNLNHDAMYWYRQDPGQGLRLIYYSQIVNDFQKGDIAEGYSVSREKKESFPLTVTSAQKNPTAFYLCASKTGFYGYTFGSGTRLTVV.

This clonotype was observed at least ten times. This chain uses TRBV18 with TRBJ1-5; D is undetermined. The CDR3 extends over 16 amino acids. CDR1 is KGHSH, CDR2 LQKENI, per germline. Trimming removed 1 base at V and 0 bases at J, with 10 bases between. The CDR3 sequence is CASSPQAGPSNQPQHF. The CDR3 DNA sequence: TGTGCCAGCTCACCACAGGCAGGCCCTAGCAATCAGCCCCAGCATTTT.

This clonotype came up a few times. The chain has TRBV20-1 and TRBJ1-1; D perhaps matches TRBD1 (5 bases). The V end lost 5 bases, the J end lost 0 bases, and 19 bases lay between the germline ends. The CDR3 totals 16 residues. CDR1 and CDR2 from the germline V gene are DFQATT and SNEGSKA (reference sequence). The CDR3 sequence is CSAEGPPGNMNTEAFF. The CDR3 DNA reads TGCAGTGCTGAGGGACCCCCTGGGAATATGAACACTGAAGCTTTCTTT.

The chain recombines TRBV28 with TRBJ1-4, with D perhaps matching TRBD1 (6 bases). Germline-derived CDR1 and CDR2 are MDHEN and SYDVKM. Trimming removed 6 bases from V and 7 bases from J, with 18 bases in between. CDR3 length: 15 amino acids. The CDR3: CASSPTGTIGEKLFF. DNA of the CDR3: TGTGCCAGCAGCCCGACAGGTACTATTGGTGAAAAACTGTTTTTT.

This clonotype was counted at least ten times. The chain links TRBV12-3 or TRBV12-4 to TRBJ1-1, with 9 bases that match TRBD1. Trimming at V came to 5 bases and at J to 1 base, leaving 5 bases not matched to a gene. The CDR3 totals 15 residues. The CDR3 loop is CASSKSDRGNTEAFF. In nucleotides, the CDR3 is TGTGCCAGCAGTAAATCGGACAGGGGGAACACTGAAGCTTTCTTT.

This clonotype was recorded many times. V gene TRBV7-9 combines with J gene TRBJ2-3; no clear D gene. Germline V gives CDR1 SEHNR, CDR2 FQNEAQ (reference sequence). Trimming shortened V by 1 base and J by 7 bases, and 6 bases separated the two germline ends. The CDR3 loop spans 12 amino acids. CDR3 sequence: CASSLGGYTQYF. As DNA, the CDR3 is TGTGCCAGCAGCTTAGGGGGATATACGCAGTATTTT.

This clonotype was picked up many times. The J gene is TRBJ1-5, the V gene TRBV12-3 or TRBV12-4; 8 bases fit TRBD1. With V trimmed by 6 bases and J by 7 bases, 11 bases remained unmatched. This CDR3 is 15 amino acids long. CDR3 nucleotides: TGTGCCAGCAGCTCAGGGGGCCGAGGATGGCAGCCCCAGCATTTT. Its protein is CASSSGGRGWQPQHF.

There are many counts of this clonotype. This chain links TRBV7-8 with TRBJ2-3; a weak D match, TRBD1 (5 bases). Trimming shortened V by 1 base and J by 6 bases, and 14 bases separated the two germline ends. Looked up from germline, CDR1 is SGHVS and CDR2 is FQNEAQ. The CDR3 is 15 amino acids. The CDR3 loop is CASSLEGSKRDTQYF. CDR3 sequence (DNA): TGTGCCAGCAGCTTAGAGGGGTCCAAACGGGATACGCAGTATTTT.

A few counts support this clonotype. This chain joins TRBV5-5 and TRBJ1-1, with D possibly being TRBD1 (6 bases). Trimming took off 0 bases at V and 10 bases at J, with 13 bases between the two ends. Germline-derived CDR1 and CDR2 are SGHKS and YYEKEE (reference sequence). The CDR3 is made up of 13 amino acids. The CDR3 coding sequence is TGTGCCAGCAGCTTGGGTGGGGGGGCGGTAGCTTTCTTT. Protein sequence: CASSLGGGAVAFF.

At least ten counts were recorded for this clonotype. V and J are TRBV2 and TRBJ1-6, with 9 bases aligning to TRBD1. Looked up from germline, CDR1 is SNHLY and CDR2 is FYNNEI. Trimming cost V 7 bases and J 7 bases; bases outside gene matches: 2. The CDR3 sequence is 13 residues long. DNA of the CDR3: TGTGCCAGCACTGGACAGGGGAATTCACCCCTCCACTTT. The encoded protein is CASTGQGNSPLHF.

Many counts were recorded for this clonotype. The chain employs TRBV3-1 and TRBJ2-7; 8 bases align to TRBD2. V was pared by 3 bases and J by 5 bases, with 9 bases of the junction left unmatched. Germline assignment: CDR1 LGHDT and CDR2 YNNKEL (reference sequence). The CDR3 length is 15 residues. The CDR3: CASSQDSGSLHEQYF. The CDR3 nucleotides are TGTGCCAGCAGCCAGGACAGCGGGAGTCTCCACGAGCAGTACTTC.

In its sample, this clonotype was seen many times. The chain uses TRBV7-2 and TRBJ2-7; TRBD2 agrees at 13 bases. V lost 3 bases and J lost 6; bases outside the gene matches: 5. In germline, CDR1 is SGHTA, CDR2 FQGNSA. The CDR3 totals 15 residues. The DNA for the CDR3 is TGTGCCAGCAGCTTGATGGGACTAGCGGGATCCGAGCAGTACTTC. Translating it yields CASSLMGLAGSEQYF.

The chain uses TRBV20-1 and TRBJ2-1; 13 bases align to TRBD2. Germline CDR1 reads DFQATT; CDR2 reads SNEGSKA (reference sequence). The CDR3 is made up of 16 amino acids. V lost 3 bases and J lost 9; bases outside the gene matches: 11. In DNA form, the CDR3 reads TGCAGTGCTAGGTCCGGGACTAGCGGGATAGATGGTGAGCAGTTCTTC. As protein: CSARSGTSGIDGEQFF.

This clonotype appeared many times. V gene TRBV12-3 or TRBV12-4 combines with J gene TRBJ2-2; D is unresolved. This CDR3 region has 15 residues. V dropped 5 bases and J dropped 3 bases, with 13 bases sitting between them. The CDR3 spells CASSPRAGYTGELFF. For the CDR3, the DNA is TGTGCCAGCAGTCCACGTGCCGGATACACCGGGGAGCTGTTTTTT.